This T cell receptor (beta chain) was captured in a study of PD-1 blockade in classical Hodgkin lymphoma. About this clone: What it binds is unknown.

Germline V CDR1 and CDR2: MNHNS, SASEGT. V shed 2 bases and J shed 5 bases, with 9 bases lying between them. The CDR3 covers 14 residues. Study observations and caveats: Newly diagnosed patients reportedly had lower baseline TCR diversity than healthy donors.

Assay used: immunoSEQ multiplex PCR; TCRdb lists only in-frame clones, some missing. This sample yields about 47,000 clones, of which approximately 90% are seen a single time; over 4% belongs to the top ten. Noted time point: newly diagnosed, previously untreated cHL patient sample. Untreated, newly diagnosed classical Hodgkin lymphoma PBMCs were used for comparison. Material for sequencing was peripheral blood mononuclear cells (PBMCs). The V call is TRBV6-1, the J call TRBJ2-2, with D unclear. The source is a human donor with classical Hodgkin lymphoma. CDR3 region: CASSERPGTGELFF. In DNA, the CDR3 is TGTGCCAGCAGTGAAAGACCCGGGACCGGGGAGCTGTTTTTT.